This TCR beta chain derives from a study of molecular identifiers for immune sequencing clone quantification. On the study more broadly: RNA, taken in replicates from approximately 20,000 or 100,000 naive CD8 cells, was split five ways, with four sequenced.

At least ten counts were recorded for this clonotype. Antigen specificity is unknown. Based on a CD8+CD4-CCR7+CD45RA+ profile, naive CD8 T cells were sorted. Study observations and caveats: Over 98% of effector molecules, yet under 1% of naive-cell molecules, were held by clones above 20 RNA copies.

One entry per CDR3 protein, called by TCRdb with MiXCR from the PCR reads. The table records approximately 670,000 distinct CDR3 sequences, 15% to 20% of them present only once. This CDR3 is 13 amino acids long. V was clipped by 5 bases and J by 5 bases, with 9 bases between them. The origin of this receptor is a human donor in good health. Some libraries in this study had Jurkat cell RNA spiked in. The chain recombines TRBV12-3 or TRBV12-4 with TRBJ1-4; no clear D. The sample consisted of naive CD8+ T cells from blood, with Jurkat cell RNA spiked in. The subset: FACS-sorted CD8+CD4-CCR7+CD45RA+ naive T cells. In DNA, the CDR3 is TGTGCCAGCAGTCCCCCAGAAAATGAAAAACTGTTTTTT. It codes for CASSPPENEKLFF.